These 19 T cell receptor beta chains were all obtained from the same sample, sequenced in a study of brain metastases from non-small cell lung cancer. Profiled with immunoSEQ multiplex PCR; TCRdb holds only in-frame clones, not every one. The sample has 2,300 or so clones, about 84% seen once. Sequencing input: tumor-adjacent normal tissue. The source is a donor aged 40 or over with non-small cell lung cancer.

The chain combines TRBV6-6 with TRBJ1-5, with D possibly TRBD1 on 5 matching bases. Germline assignment: CDR1 MNHNY and CDR2 SVGAGI (reference sequence). The CDR3 length is 12 residues. Trimming took 10 bases from V and 5 from J, leaving 12 bases between them. The CDR3 DNA follows: TGTGCCACCTTCGGGGGGGATCAGCCCCAGCATTTT. Residues: CATFGGDQPQHF.

This clone was seen a handful of times. The chain combines TRBV15 with TRBJ2-2; D is undetermined. The germline V gene has CDR1 LNHNV and CDR2 YYDKDF (reference sequence). Trimming stripped 11 bases from V and 2 bases from J, with 15 bases between. This CDR3 has 14 residues. CDR3 loop: CAREEIPNTGELFF. Written as DNA, the CDR3 is TGTGCCCGTGAGGAGATTCCCAACACCGGGGAGCTGTTTTTT.

The V gene is TRBV20-1, the J gene TRBJ2-3; 10 bases agree with TRBD2. The CDR3 is 15 amino acids. J gave up 5 bases and V 3 bases, and 8 bases lay outside the gene matches. Per the germline V gene, CDR1 is DFQATT and CDR2 is SNEGSKA (reference sequence). CDR3 DNA: TGCAGTGCTAGTTCTAGCGGGGGATACCGAGATACGCAGTATTTT. Its translation is CSASSSGGYRDTQYF.

By its share, this clone is large. This CDR3 is also generated by other DNA sequences in the sample. V is TRBV5-1 and J is TRBJ1-1; no clear D. Germline V CDR1 and CDR2: SGHRS, YFSETQ. There are 14 residues in the CDR3. The ends were cut back, 0 bases at V and 4 bases at J, with 10 bases in the middle. CDR3 protein: CASSLERAGTEAFF. CDR3 nucleotide sequence: TGCGCCAGCAGCTTGGAGCGTGCGGGCACTGAAGCTTTCTTT.

The V and J genes are TRBV29-1 and TRBJ1-1; 8 bases agree with TRBD1. Germline CDR1 reads SQVTM; CDR2 reads ANQGSEA. V was clipped by 5 bases and J by 7 bases; unmatched bases: 9. The CDR3 length is 13 residues. In nucleotides, the CDR3 is TGCAGCGTTAGTGGCAGGGGGACAGGTGAAGCTTTCTTT. The encoded protein is CSVSGRGTGEAFF.

The V gene is TRBV13, the J gene TRBJ2-2, with D uncertain. The ends were cut back, 4 bases at V and 4 bases at J, with 10 bases in the middle. The CDR3 runs 14 residues. Germline CDR1 and CDR2: PRHDT and FYEKMQ (reference sequence). CDR3 bases: TGTGCCAGCAGCTCTTGGATCGGCACCGGGGAGCTGTTTTTT. Its translation: CASSSWIGTGELFF.

As to this clone: This likely stems from a read error, as it lies one base from a far larger clone. CDR3 sequence: CASGEGEDSPLYF. CDR3 in DNA: TGCGCCAGCGGAGAAGGGGAGGATTCACCCCTCTACTTT. The rearrangement joins TRBV5-1 to TRBJ1-6; D possibly corresponds to TRBD1 (5 bases). This CDR3 is built from 13 residues. CDR1 SGHRS and CDR2 YFSETQ come from the germline V gene.

The V gene is TRBV19, the J gene TRBJ1-5; D may be TRBD1 (5 bases). The CDR3 sequence is 13 residues long. Germline CDR1 and CDR2: LNHDA and SQIVND (reference sequence). The V end was cut by 4 bases, the J end by 5 bases, with 9 bases between. In nucleotides, the CDR3 is TGTGCCAGTAGTAGACGGGGCGATCAGCCCCAGCATTTT. Translating gives CASSRRGDQPQHF.

The V and J genes are TRBV2 and TRBJ1-3; 7 bases agree with TRBD1. This CDR3 contains 15 residues. V lost 2 bases and J lost 2; bases outside the gene matches: 3. The germline gives CDR1 SNHLY, CDR2 FYNNEI. CDR3 nucleotide sequence: TGTGCCAGCAGTGAACAGGGGGGAGCTGGAAACACCATATATTTT. It specifies CASSEQGGAGNTIYF.

This chain joins TRBV4-1 and TRBJ2-2, with D possibly matching TRBD2 (5 bases). V was trimmed by 4 bases and J by 6 bases, leaving 21 bases between them. Germline loops: CDR1 MGHRA, CDR2 YSYEKL. This CDR3 comprises 17 residues. The CDR3 coding sequence is TGCGCCAGCAGCCCTCTCCTCCGCCGGGAAGGTGCCGGGGAGCTGTTTTTT. This sequence encodes CASSPLLRREGAGELFF.

V usage is TRBV18 and J usage is TRBJ2-1; 10 nucleotides agree with TRBD2. The CDR3 totals 16 residues. With 6 bases clipped from V and 8 bases from J, the junction kept 13 bases outside the gene matches. Looked up from germline, CDR1 is KGHSH and CDR2 is LQKENI. CDR3 residues: CASSTLSSGRAYEQFF. CDR3 sequence (DNA): TGTGCCAGCTCCACCCTATCGAGCGGGAGGGCCTATGAGCAGTTCTTC. Together with reference TRBV18 and TRBJ2-1, the CDR3 gives the full variable domain: NAGVMQNPRHLVRRRGQEARLRCSPMKGHSHVYWYRQLPEEGLKFMVYLQKENIIDESGMPKERFSAEFPKEGPSILRIQQVVRGDSAAYFCASSTLSSGRAYEQFFGPGTRLTVL.

This clone was seen once. The chain is built from TRBV28 and TRBJ2-1; 8 bases fit TRBD2. V gave up 8 bases and J gave up 8 bases; unmatched junction bases: 5. CDR1 and CDR2 from the germline V gene are MDHEN and SYDVKM. This CDR3 has 12 residues. CDR3: CASCPGGHEQFF. The CDR3 DNA sequence: TGTGCCAGCTGCCCGGGGGGGCATGAGCAGTTCTTC.

The V and J genes are TRBV29-1 and TRBJ2-1, with 11 bases fitting TRBD1. The CDR3 is made up of 14 amino acids. Unmatched junction bases numbered 6, after V lost 7 bases and J lost 4 bases. The germline V gene encodes CDR1 SQVTM and CDR2 ANQGSEA. The CDR3 bases are TGCAGCGCCTTAGGACAGGGGGCTTACAATGAGCAGTTCTTC. Translated, it gives CSALGQGAYNEQFF.

With respect to this clone: Germline and junction disagree at one end, which may indicate a read error. The V and J genes are TRBV6-5 and TRBJ2-6, with TRBD1 as a possible D gene (5 bases). Germline CDR1 MNHEY, CDR2 SVGAGI. The length of the CDR3 is 14 residues. The CDR3, as DNA: TGTGCCAGCAGCCCCGGAGTTGGGGCCAACGTCCTGACTTTT. This gives the protein CASSPGVGANVLTF.

CDR3 sequence reads: CASSLALAGLTYEQYF. The CDR3 DNA is TGTGCCAGCAGCTTAGCACTAGCGGGATTGACCTACGAGCAGTACTTC. The V and J genes are TRBV7-8 and TRBJ2-7, with TRBD2 matching over 10 bases. V trimming: 0 bases; J trimming: 2 bases; junction bases outside the gene matches: 4. The CDR3 spans 16 residues. Germline values: CDR1 SGHVS, CDR2 FQNEAQ.

The chain joins TRBV6-1 to TRBJ2-6; D uncertain. The V and J ends lost 0 bases and 4 bases respectively, with 7 bases between them. The CDR3 contains 15 residues. CDR1 and CDR2 (germline): MNHNS, SASEGT. The CDR3 bases are TGTGCCAGCAGTGAAGCCCAGGCGGGGGCCAACGTCCTGACTTTC. Its protein product is CASSEAQAGANVLTF.

The J gene is TRBJ2-3, the V gene TRBV24-1; 8 bases match TRBD2. The CDR3 contains 16 residues. With V trimmed by 4 bases and J by 4 bases, 9 bases remained unmatched. In germline, CDR1 is KGHDR, CDR2 SFDVKD. This CDR3 is CATSEGDGREADTQYF. CDR3 DNA: TGTGCCACCAGTGAGGGGGACGGGCGGGAGGCAGATACGCAGTATTTT.

The gene calls are TRBV5-1 and TRBJ2-2; 7 nucleotides line up with TRBD1. V was clipped by 5 bases and J by 6 bases; unmatched bases: 1. This CDR3 spans 12 amino acids. Germline V lookup: CDR1 SGHRS, CDR2 YFSETQ. CDR3 residues: CASSQGAGELFF. CDR3 bases: TGCGCCAGCAGTCAGGGGGCCGGGGAGCTGTTTTTT.

The V gene is TRBV28, the J gene TRBJ1-1, with no clear D. The CDR3 is 11 residues long. Germline V gene lookup returns CDR1 MDHEN and CDR2 SYDVKM. V was shortened by 5 bases and J by 8 bases, with 9 bases between the two germline ends. The CDR3 nucleotides read TGTGCCAGCAGTGACCGTGTAGAAGCTTTCTTT. Encoded protein: CASSDRVEAFF.